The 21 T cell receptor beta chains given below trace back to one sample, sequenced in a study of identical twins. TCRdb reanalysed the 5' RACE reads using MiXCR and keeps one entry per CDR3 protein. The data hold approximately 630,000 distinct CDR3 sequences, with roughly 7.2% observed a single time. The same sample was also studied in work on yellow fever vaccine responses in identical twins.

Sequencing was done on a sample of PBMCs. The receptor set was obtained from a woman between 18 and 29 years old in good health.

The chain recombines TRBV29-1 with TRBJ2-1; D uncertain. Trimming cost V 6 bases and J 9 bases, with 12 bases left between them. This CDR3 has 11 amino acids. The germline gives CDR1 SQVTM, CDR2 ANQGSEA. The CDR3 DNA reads TGCAGCGTCGAGATGGCTATTGAGCAGTTCTTC. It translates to CSVEMAIEQFF.

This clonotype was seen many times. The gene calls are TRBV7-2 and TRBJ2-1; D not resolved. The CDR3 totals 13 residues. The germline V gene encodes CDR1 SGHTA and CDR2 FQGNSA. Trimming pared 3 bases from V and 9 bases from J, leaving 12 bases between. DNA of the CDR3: TGTGCCAGCAGCTTCTCGGGTTTTTCTGAGCAGTTCTTC. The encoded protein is CASSFSGFSEQFF. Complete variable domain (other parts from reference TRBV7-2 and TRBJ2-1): GAGVSQSPSNKVTEKGKDVELRCDPISGHTALYWYRQSLGQGLEFLIYFQGNSAPDKSGLPSDRFSAERTGGSVSTLTIQRTQQEDSAVYLCASSFSGFSEQFFGPGTRLTVL.

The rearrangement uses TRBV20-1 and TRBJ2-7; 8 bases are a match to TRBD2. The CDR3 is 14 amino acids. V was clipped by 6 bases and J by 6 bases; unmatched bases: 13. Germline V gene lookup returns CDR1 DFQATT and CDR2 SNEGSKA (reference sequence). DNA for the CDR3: TGCAGTGCAATCGGGACTAGTAGTCCCCTCGAGCAGTACTTC. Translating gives CSAIGTSSPLEQYF.

The CDR3 DNA reads TGTGCCAGCAGCAACTCCGCCGGCTTAGGTCGGTTCTTC. It encodes CASSNSAGLGRFF. V and J are TRBV7-8 and TRBJ2-1; D not certain. The CDR3 length is 13 residues. The V gene's germline CDR1 is SGHVS and CDR2 FQNEAQ. V gave up 5 bases and J gave up 15 bases, with 20 bases separating them. Looking up the rest from reference TRBV7-8 and TRBJ2-1 gives the full variable domain: GAGVSQSPRYKVAKRGQDVALRCDPISGHVSLFWYQQALGQGPEFLTYFQNEAQLDKSGLPSDRFFAERPEGSVSTLKIQRTQQEDSAVYLCASSNSAGLGRFFGPGTRLTVL.

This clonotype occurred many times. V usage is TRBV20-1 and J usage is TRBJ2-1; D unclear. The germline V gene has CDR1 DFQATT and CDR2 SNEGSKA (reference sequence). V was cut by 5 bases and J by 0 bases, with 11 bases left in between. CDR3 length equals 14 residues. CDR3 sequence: CSAPDPSSYNEQFF. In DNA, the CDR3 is TGCAGTGCTCCGGACCCCAGCTCCTACAATGAGCAGTTCTTC.

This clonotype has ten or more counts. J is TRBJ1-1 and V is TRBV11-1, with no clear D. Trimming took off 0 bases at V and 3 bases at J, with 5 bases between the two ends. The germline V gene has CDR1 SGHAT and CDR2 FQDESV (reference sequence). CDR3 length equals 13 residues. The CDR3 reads CASSLARYTEAFF. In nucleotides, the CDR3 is TGTGCCAGCAGCTTAGCGAGGTACACTGAAGCTTTCTTT.

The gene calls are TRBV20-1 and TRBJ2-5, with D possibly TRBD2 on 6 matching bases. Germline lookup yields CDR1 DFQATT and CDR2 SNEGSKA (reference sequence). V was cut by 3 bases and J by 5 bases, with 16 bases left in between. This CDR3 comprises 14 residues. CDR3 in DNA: TGCAGTGCTAGCGGGGAGGCTATTATGGAGACCCAGTACTTC. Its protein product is CSASGEAIMETQYF.

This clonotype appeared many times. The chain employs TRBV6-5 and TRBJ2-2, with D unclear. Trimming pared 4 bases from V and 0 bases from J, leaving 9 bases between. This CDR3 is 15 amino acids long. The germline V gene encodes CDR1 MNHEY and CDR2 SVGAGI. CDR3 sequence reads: CASSSSRANTGELFF. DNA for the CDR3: TGTGCCAGCAGTTCGTCTAGGGCGAACACCGGGGAGCTGTTTTTT.

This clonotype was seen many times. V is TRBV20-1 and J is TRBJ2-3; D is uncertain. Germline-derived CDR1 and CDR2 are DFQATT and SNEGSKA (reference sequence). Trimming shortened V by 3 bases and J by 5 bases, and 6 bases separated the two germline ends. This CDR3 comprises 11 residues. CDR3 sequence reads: CSASKGDTQYF. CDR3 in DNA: TGCAGTGCTAGTAAAGGAGATACGCAGTATTTT.

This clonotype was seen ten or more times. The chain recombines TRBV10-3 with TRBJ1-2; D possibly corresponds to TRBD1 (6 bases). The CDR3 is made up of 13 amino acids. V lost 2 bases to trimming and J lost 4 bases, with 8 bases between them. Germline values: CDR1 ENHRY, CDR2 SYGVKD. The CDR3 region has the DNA TGTGCCATCAGTGAGGACAGGCTCTATGGCTACACCTTC. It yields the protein CAISEDRLYGYTF.

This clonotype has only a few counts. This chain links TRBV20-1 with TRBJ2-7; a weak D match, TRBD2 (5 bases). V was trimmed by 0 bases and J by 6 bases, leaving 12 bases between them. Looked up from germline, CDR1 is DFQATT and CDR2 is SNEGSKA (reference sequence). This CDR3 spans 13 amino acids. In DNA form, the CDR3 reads TGCAGTGCTAGAGATCTCGGGGTCGCCGAGCAGTACTTC. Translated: CSARDLGVAEQYF.

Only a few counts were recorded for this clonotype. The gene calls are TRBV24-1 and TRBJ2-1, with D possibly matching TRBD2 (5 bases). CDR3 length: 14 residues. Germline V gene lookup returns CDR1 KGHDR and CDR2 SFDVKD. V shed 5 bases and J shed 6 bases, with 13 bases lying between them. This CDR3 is CATSGRSRSNEQFF. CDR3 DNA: TGTGCCACCAGTGGGAGGTCCCGGTCCAATGAGCAGTTCTTC.

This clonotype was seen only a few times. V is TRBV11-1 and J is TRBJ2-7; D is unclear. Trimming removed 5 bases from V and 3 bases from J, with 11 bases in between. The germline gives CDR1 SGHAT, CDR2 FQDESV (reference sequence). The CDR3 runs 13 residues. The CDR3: CASSPNWLYEQYF. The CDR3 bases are TGTGCCAGCAGCCCTAATTGGCTCTACGAGCAGTACTTC.

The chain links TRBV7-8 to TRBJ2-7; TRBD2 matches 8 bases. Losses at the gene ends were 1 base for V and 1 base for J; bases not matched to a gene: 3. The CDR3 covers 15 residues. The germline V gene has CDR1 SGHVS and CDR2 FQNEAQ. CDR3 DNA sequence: TGTGCCAGCAGCTTAGGGCGGGAGGCTTCCTACGAGCAGTACTTC. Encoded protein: CASSLGREASYEQYF.

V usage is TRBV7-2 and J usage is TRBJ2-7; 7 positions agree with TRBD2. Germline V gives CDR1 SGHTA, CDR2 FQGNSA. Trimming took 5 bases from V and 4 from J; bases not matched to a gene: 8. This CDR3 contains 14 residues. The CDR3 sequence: CASSPGGSGYEQYF. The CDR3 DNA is TGTGCCAGCAGCCCGGGGGGTAGCGGGTACGAGCAGTACTTC. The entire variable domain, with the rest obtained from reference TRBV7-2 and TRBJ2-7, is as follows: GAGVSQSPSNKVTEKGKDVELRCDPISGHTALYWYRQSLGQGLEFLIYFQGNSAPDKSGLPSDRFSAERTGGSVSTLTIQRTQQEDSAVYLCASSPGGSGYEQYFGPGTRLTVT.

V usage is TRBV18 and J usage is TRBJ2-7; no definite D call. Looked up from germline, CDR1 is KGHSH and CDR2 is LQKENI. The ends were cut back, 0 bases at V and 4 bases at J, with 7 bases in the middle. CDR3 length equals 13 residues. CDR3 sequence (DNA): TGTGCCAGCTCACCACCGGGTCAGTACGAGCAGTACGTC. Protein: CASSPPGQYEQYV.

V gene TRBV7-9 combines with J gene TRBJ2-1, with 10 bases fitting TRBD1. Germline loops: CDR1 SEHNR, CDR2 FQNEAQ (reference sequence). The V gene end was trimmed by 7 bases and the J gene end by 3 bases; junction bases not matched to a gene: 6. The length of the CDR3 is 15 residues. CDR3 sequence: CASTPTGGIYNEQFF. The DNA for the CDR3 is TGTGCCAGCACCCCGACAGGGGGCATCTACAATGAGCAGTTCTTC.

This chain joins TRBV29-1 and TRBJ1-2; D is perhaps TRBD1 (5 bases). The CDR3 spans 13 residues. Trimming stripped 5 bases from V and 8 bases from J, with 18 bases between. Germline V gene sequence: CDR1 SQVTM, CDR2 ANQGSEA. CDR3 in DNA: TGCAGCGTTTGGAGCAGGGTCCCCTGGGGCTACACCTTC. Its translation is CSVWSRVPWGYTF.

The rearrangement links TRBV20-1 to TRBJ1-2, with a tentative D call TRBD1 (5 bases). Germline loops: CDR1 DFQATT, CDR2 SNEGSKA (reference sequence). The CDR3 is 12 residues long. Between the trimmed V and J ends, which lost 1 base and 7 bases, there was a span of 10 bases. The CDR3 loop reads CSARVGVGGYTF. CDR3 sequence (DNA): TGCAGTGCTAGAGTAGGGGTGGGTGGCTACACCTTC.

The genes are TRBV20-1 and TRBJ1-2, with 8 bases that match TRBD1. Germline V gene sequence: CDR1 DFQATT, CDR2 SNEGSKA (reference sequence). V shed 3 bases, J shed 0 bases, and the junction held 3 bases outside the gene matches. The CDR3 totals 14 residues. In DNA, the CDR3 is TGCAGTGCTAGGACAGGGGTAGCTAACTATGGCTACACCTTC. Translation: CSARTGVANYGYTF.

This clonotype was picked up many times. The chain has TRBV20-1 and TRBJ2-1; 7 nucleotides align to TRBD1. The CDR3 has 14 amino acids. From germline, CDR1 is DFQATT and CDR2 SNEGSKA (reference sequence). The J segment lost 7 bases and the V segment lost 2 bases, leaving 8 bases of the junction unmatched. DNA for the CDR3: TGCAGTGCTAGACAGGGGGTTTTGTGGAATGAGCAGTTCTTC. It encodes CSARQGVLWNEQFF.